This T cell receptor (beta chain) came from a study of post-analysis software for immune sequencing data. About the study: As for disease course, relapsing-remitting, secondary progressive and progressive-relapsing multiple sclerosis were all included.

Unique molecular identifiers were carried by the TCR beta cDNA libraries. Yield was some 500,000 cDNA molecules from roughly 0.93 to 9.6 million T cells. From the PCR reads, TCRdb called clonotypes with MiXCR, one entry per CDR3 protein. Of approximately 570,000 distinct CDR3 sequences listed, 44% are singletons. Overall study results and limits: Pronounced co-clustering by F measure was evident among identically batched samples. TRBV5-6, TRBV5-1 and TRBV20-1 were among four or five TRBV segments more frequent in patients than controls. People with multiple sclerosis had a significantly lower normalized Chao1 diversity than controls did.

As regards this clonotype: Its antigen is as yet unknown.

The CDR3 is made up of 19 amino acids. Germline CDR1 and CDR2: SEHNR and FQNEAQ (reference sequence). V gave up 5 bases and J gave up 4 bases; unmatched junction bases: 21. The specimen sequenced was blood. This receptor was identified in a girl between 5 and 17 years old with multiple sclerosis. The rearrangement joins TRBV7-9 to TRBJ2-3, with 7 bases identical to TRBD1. The CDR3 reads CASSPRDSINWPSPDTQYF. CDR3 bases: TGTGCCAGCAGCCCCCGGGACAGCATCAACTGGCCCTCTCCAGATACGCAGTATTTT.